This TCR beta chain was identified in a study of blood T cell repertoires in COVID-19. Study information: COVID-19 samples from acute and convalescent phases originated in the United States, Italy and Spain.

Trimming removed 2 bases from V and 2 bases from J; junction bases left unmatched: 6. CDR1 and CDR2 (germline): SGHTA, FQGNSA. The CDR3 runs 16 residues. Original methodology: Researchers report that nucleated cell counts were estimated from reference gene primer amplification. Using immunoSEQ multiplex PCR, the repertoire was profiled, and TCRdb retains in-frame clones only, with some absent. V, J and clone size are those of that table, while D and trimming were read from the DNA. There are 150,000 to 160,000 clones in the sample; roughly 88% occur only once, and 0.63% lies in the top ten. In Seattle, patients joined the study during active infection and were tracked longitudinally.

The V call is TRBV7-2, the J call TRBJ1-5; 7 nucleotides line up with TRBD1. The sample consisted of peripheral blood. This clonotype was obtained from a man aged 60-69 years with COVID-19, enrolled during active disease. Here the CDR3 reads CASSLKGATGNQPQHF. In DNA form, the CDR3 reads TGTGCCAGCAGCTTAAAGGGGGCTACTGGCAATCAGCCCCAGCATTTT. Variable domain in full (rest from reference TRBV7-2 and TRBJ1-5): GAGVSQSPSNKVTEKGKDVELRCDPISGHTALYWYRQSLGQGLEFLIYFQGNSAPDKSGLPSDRFSAERTGGSVSTLTIQRTQQEDSAVYLCASSLKGATGNQPQHFGDGTRLSIL.